These 30 T cell receptor beta chains originate from one sample sequenced in a study of long-term antiretroviral therapy in people with HIV. Version v3.0 of the immunoSEQ assay was performed at survey level. TCRdb keeps only in-frame clones here, not all; method: immunoSEQ multiplex PCR. This table has roughly 29,000 clones, under 85% appearing once. The sequenced sample was unsorted PBMCs, obtained 3 years after starting antiretroviral therapy. All receptors derive from a man aged 35-49 years with HIV.

The gene calls are TRBV28 and TRBJ2-3, with D perhaps TRBD1 (5 bases). Germline V gives CDR1 MDHEN, CDR2 SYDVKM. V was clipped by 5 bases and J by 3 bases, with 12 bases between them. The CDR3 spans 14 residues. This chain's CDR3 is CASSGQGKTDTQYF. For the CDR3, the DNA is TGTGCCAGCAGTGGGCAGGGAAAAACAGATACGCAGTATTTT.

The rearrangement uses TRBV19 and TRBJ1-5, with D tentatively TRBD1 (5 bases). Germline V lookup: CDR1 LNHDA, CDR2 SQIVND (reference sequence). Trimming pared 9 bases from V and 7 bases from J, leaving 16 bases between. The length of the CDR3 is 13 residues. The CDR3 spells CASEDKGWQPQHF. CDR3 DNA: TGTGCCAGCGAGGATAAGGGGTGGCAGCCCCAGCATTTT.

The rearrangement uses TRBV2 and TRBJ1-2; TRBD1 matches 7 bases. From germline, CDR1 is SNHLY and CDR2 FYNNEI. This CDR3 has 14 residues. V lost 6 bases and J lost 4; bases outside the gene matches: 8. CDR3 sequence (DNA): TGTGCCAGCAGGAGAGACGCAGGGGGCTATGGCTACACCTTC. The encoded protein is CASRRDAGGYGYTF.

The chain carries TRBV27 and TRBJ1-2; TRBD1 matches 9 bases. The germline V gene encodes CDR1 MNHEY and CDR2 SMNVEV (reference sequence). The CDR3 contains 15 residues. V lost 5 bases, J lost 4 bases, and 8 bases stayed unmatched. CDR3 sequence: CASSQTGGFSYGYTF. CDR3 sequence (DNA): TGTGCCAGCAGTCAAACAGGGGGCTTTAGCTATGGCTACACCTTC.

This clone was seen a handful of times. J is TRBJ1-2 and V is TRBV6-6, with D possibly matching TRBD1 (6 bases). The CDR3 extends over 15 amino acids. The germline V and J ends were trimmed by 7 bases and 6 bases, with 21 bases remaining between them. CDR1 and CDR2 from the germline V gene are MNHNY and SVGAGI (reference sequence). CDR3 loop: CASTHLEGGVDGYTF. The CDR3 region has the DNA TGTGCCAGCACCCACCTCGAGGGGGGGGTCGATGGCTACACCTTC.

The J gene is TRBJ2-7, the V gene TRBV6-1; TRBD2 matches at 7 bases. From germline, CDR1 is MNHNS and CDR2 SASEGT. The V segment lost 4 bases and the J segment 2 bases; nucleotides outside the gene matches: 14. The CDR3 totals 17 residues. Here the CDR3 reads CASSATGGGRLPYEQYF. For the CDR3, the DNA is TGTGCCAGCAGTGCCACGGGTGGCGGGAGATTGCCCTACGAGCAGTACTTC.

This clone has only one observation. This sequence joins TRBV19 and TRBJ2-1, with 8 bases matching TRBD2. V lost 5 bases, J lost 8 bases, and 14 bases stayed unmatched. The CDR3 runs to 16 residues. CDR1 is LNHDA, CDR2 SQIVND, per germline (reference sequence). The CDR3 DNA follows: TGTGCCAGTAGTTCCCGACCGGGACTAGTCGTCTATGAGCAGTTCTTC. Translated, it gives CASSSRPGLVVYEQFF. Drawing the rest from reference TRBV19 and TRBJ2-1, the complete variable domain is DGGITQSPKYLFRKEGQNVTLSCEQNLNHDAMYWYRQDPGQGLRLIYYSQIVNDFQKGDIAEGYSVSREKKESFPLTVTSAQKNPTAFYLCASSSRPGLVVYEQFFGPGTRLTVL.

This rearrangement joins TRBV5-1 to TRBJ2-3; D gene ambiguous. The V end lost 5 bases, the J end lost 2 bases, and 12 bases lay between the germline ends. This CDR3 contains 14 residues. Per the germline V gene, CDR1 is SGHRS and CDR2 is YFSETQ. Here the CDR3 DNA reads TGCGCCAGCAGTTCTGTGGGTTTCACAGATACGCAGTATTTT. Translation: CASSSVGFTDTQYF.

This rearrangement joins TRBV7-3 to TRBJ2-1; TRBD2 aligns across 7 bases. Germline V gene data show CDR1 as SGHTA and CDR2 as FQGTGA. This CDR3 comprises 17 residues. V was pared by 5 bases and J by 1 base, with 11 bases of the junction left unmatched. CDR3: CASSLGPLAASYNEQFF. As DNA, the CDR3 is TGTGCCAGCAGCCTAGGCCCCCTAGCGGCATCCTACAATGAGCAGTTCTTC.

This chain links TRBV11-2 with TRBJ2-5; 14 nucleotides match TRBD2. Germline V gives CDR1 SGHAT, CDR2 FQNNGV. The ends lost 7 bases at V and 5 bases at J; junction bases unmatched: 6. The CDR3 is 15 amino acids. The CDR3 sequence is CASTPGLAGVETQYF. In DNA form, the CDR3 reads TGTGCCAGCACCCCGGGACTAGCGGGAGTGGAGACCCAGTACTTC.

The J gene is TRBJ2-5, the V gene TRBV5-5; D not certain. Trimming removed 0 bases from V and 2 bases from J, with 17 bases in between. This CDR3 is built from 17 residues. The germline gives CDR1 SGHKS, CDR2 YYEKEE (reference sequence). The CDR3 protein is CASSLVGRHEDQETQYF. For the CDR3, the DNA is TGTGCCAGCAGCTTGGTTGGCAGACACGAAGATCAAGAGACCCAGTACTTC. The full variable domain, its missing parts supplied by reference TRBV5-5 and TRBJ2-5, is DAGVTQSPTHLIKTRGQQVTLRCSPISGHKSVSWYQQVLGQGPQFIFQYYEKEERGRGNFPDRFSARQFPNYSSELNVNALLLGDSALYLCASSLVGRHEDQETQYFGPGTRLLVL.

The chain carries TRBV30 and TRBJ1-2; 9 bases fit TRBD1. CDR1 is GTSNPN, CDR2 SVGIG, per germline (reference sequence). J lost 6 bases, V lost 1 base, and 15 bases had no gene match. This CDR3 has 17 amino acids. DNA of the CDR3: TGTGCCTGGAGTGAAGGGGACAGGGAGTTGTCTTTGGATGGCTACACCTTC. Translated: CAWSEGDRELSLDGYTF.

The V call is TRBV7-2, the J call TRBJ2-1, with D possibly being TRBD2 (5 bases). Looked up from germline, CDR1 is SGHTA and CDR2 is FQGNSA. CDR3 size: 17 residues. Trimming took off 4 bases at V and 4 bases at J, with 20 bases between the two ends. The CDR3 protein is CASSSLRRLRNYNEQFF. CDR3 nucleotides: TGTGCCAGCAGCTCCCTCCGCCGACTACGTAATTACAATGAGCAGTTCTTC.

The chain is built from TRBV27 and TRBJ2-7, with a tentative D call TRBD2 (6 bases). The CDR3 extends over 13 amino acids. Trimming pared 8 bases from V and 4 bases from J, leaving 15 bases between. The V gene's germline CDR1 is MNHEY and CDR2 SMNVEV (reference sequence). The CDR3 nucleotides are TGTGCCAGCCCACTCACGGGGGTATACGAGCAGTACTTC. It codes for CASPLTGVYEQYF.

This chain's CDR3 is CASSTDPYEQYF. CDR3 DNA: TGTGCCAGCTCGACTGATCCCTACGAGCAGTACTTC. The chain combines TRBV6-1 with TRBJ2-7; D is ambiguous. Trimming removed 8 bases at V and 2 bases at J, with 10 bases between. Germline V lookup: CDR1 MNHNS, CDR2 SASEGT. The CDR3 runs to 12 residues.

A remark on this clone: The sample holds other DNA sequences that translate to the same CDR3. The V and J genes are TRBV14 and TRBJ1-2; possible D gene TRBD1, 5 bases. With 6 bases removed from V and 0 bases from J, the gap between germline ends came to 14 bases. The CDR3 loop spans 15 amino acids. CDR1 is SGHDN and CDR2 is FVKESK in the germline V gene. The CDR3 DNA is TGTGCCAGCAGTGACACCGGGACGACTAACTATGGCTACACCTTC. Residues: CASSDTGTTNYGYTF.

This chain joins TRBV19 and TRBJ1-5; 7 positions match TRBD1. The CDR3 length is 15 residues. Looked up from germline, CDR1 is LNHDA and CDR2 is SQIVND (reference sequence). V lost 6 bases and J lost 5; bases outside the gene matches: 10. The CDR3 protein is CASSSGQKGHQPQHF. CDR3 DNA sequence: TGTGCCAGTAGCTCGGGACAGAAAGGACATCAGCCCCAGCATTTT.

This chain links TRBV7-9 with TRBJ2-5, with 8 bases aligning to TRBD1. The end of the DNA aligns better with TRBJ2-7, so the J call may be wrong. Germline V lookup: CDR1 SEHNR, CDR2 FQNEAQ (reference sequence). The CDR3 runs to 12 residues. This chain's CDR3 is CASSGQGYEQYF. DNA for the CDR3: TGTGCCAGCAGCGGACAGGGTTACGAGCAGTACTTC.

J is TRBJ2-7 and V is TRBV6-5; 8 positions match TRBD2. V shed 6 bases, J shed 2 bases, and the junction held 3 bases outside the gene matches. Looked up from germline, CDR1 is MNHEY and CDR2 is SVGAGI. The CDR3 runs 13 residues. In DNA, the CDR3 is TGTGCCAGCAGCAGCGGGAGCACCTACGAGCAGTACTTC. It is translated as CASSSGSTYEQYF.

This chain connects TRBV5-6 to TRBJ2-3; 7 positions agree with TRBD2. The V and J ends lost 0 bases and 2 bases, in that order; junction bases with no gene match: 3. CDR1 and CDR2 from the germline V gene are SGHDT and YYEEEE. The length of the CDR3 is 15 residues. The CDR3 DNA is TGTGCCAGCAGCTTGGCTAGCGGTATCACAGATACGCAGTATTTT. Its translation: CASSLASGITDTQYF.

The chain employs TRBV4-1 and TRBJ2-7; tentative D call: TRBD1 (5 bases). V lost 2 bases, J lost 3 bases, and 17 bases lay in between. CDR1 is MGHRA and CDR2 is YSYEKL in the germline V gene. This CDR3 region has 16 residues. CDR3 amino acids: CASSQRTGQGNYEQYF. In DNA, the CDR3 is TGCGCCAGCAGCCAAAGGACCGGGCAGGGAAACTACGAGCAGTACTTC.

V is TRBV5-4 and J is TRBJ1-2; no definite D call. The germline V and J ends were trimmed by 4 bases and 1 base, with 8 bases remaining between them. Looked up from germline, CDR1 is SGHNT and CDR2 is YYREEE (reference sequence). The CDR3 spans 13 residues. CDR3 coding DNA: TGTGCCAGCAGCCCGGAAGATAACTATGGCTACACCTTC. Its protein product is CASSPEDNYGYTF.

The chain employs TRBV5-6 and TRBJ2-3; 7 nucleotides align to TRBD2. Germline CDR1 SGHDT, CDR2 YYEEEE. The trim removed 0 bases at V and 0 bases at J, leaving 4 bases unmatched. This CDR3 is 16 amino acids long. Written as DNA, the CDR3 is TGTGCCAGCAGCTTGGCGGCTAGCGGAAGCACAGATACGCAGTATTTT. It translates to CASSLAASGSTDTQYF.

The V call is TRBV7-9, the J call TRBJ2-5; TRBD1 matches at 7 bases. The CDR3 is 15 amino acids. J was trimmed by 4 bases and V by 0 bases; bases with no gene match: 5. Germline V gives CDR1 SEHNR, CDR2 FQNEAQ (reference sequence). Written as DNA, the CDR3 is TGTGCCAGCAGCTTAGCGCAGGGGGTTGGAGAGACCCAGTACTTC. It yields the protein CASSLAQGVGETQYF.

The J gene is TRBJ2-5, the V gene TRBV5-1, with D perhaps TRBD1 (7 bases). The germline gives CDR1 SGHRS, CDR2 YFSETQ. V lost 4 bases, J lost 3 bases, and 13 bases lay in between. The CDR3 is 14 residues long. CDR3 coding DNA: TGCGCCAGCAGCAGAGGGGGCGGGAAAGAGACCCAGTACTTC. Translated, it gives CASSRGGGKETQYF.

V and J are TRBV9 and TRBJ1-2; D is perhaps TRBD1 (6 bases). The CDR3 runs 14 residues. Germline CDR1 and CDR2: SGDLS and YYNGEE. V shed 4 bases and J shed 8 bases, with 18 bases lying between them. The chain's CDR3 is CASSLNTGTHGYTF. In nucleotides, the CDR3 is TGTGCCAGCAGCCTCAACACAGGGACCCACGGCTACACCTTC.

The rearrangement links TRBV5-6 to TRBJ1-5; D is unresolved. V lost 0 bases and J 4 bases, leaving 14 bases between the germline ends. CDR1 and CDR2 from the germline V gene are SGHDT and YYEEEE. CDR3 length: 16 amino acids. This chain's CDR3 is CASSLGTNTGNQPQHF. DNA of the CDR3: TGTGCCAGCAGCTTGGGGACTAATACCGGGAATCAGCCCCAGCATTTT. Complete variable domain (other parts from reference TRBV5-6 and TRBJ1-5): DAGVTQSPTHLIKTRGQQVTLRCSPKSGHDTVSWYQQALGQGPQFIFQYYEEEERQRGNFPDRFSGHQFPNYSSELNVNALLLGDSALYLCASSLGTNTGNQPQHFGDGTRLSIL.

This clone was counted between two and nine times. The CDR3 sequence is CASSIEGPLANYGYTF. DNA of the CDR3: TGTGCCAGTAGTATAGAAGGGCCGCTAGCTAACTATGGCTACACCTTC. The chain combines TRBV19 with TRBJ1-2; no clear D. CDR1 and CDR2 (germline): LNHDA, SQIVND (reference sequence). This CDR3 is built from 16 residues. V was pared by 0 bases and J by 0 bases, with 11 bases between.

V gene TRBV9 combines with J gene TRBJ2-7; 9 bases match TRBD1. This CDR3 is 14 amino acids long. Looked up from germline, CDR1 is SGDLS and CDR2 is YYNGEE. J was trimmed by 5 bases and V by 0 bases; bases with no gene match: 3. The CDR3 DNA is TGTGCCAGCAGCGTAGGGGGACAGGGCCACGAGCAGTACTTC. Protein sequence: CASSVGGQGHEQYF.

The chain joins TRBV29-1 to TRBJ2-7; 8 nucleotides line up with TRBD1. CDR1 SQVTM and CDR2 ANQGSEA come from the germline V gene. The J segment lost 9 bases and the V segment lost 4 bases, leaving 11 bases of the junction unmatched. This CDR3 comprises 13 residues. Written as DNA, the CDR3 is TGCAGCGTTGTCGGGCAGGGGGCAAGGGGGCAGTACTTC. Its protein product is CSVVGQGARGQYF.